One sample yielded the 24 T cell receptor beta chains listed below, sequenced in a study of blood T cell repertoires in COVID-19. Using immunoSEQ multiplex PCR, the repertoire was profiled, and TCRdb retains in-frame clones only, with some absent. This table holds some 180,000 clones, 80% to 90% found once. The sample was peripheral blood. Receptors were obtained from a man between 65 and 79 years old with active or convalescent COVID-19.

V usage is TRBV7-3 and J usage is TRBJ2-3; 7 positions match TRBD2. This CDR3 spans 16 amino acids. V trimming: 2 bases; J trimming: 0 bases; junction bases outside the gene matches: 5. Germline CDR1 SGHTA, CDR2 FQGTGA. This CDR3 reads CASSLGLAESTDTQYF. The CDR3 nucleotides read TGTGCCAGCAGCTTAGGGCTAGCGGAAAGCACAGATACGCAGTATTTT.

The CDR3 DNA reads TGTGCCAGCAGCATCCATTACGAGCAGTACTTC. Translating gives CASSIHYEQYF. V is TRBV7-2 and J is TRBJ2-7; D gene uncertain. This CDR3 is built from 11 residues. V lost 5 bases and J 4 bases, leaving 6 bases between the germline ends. Germline CDR1 and CDR2: SGHTA and FQGNSA.

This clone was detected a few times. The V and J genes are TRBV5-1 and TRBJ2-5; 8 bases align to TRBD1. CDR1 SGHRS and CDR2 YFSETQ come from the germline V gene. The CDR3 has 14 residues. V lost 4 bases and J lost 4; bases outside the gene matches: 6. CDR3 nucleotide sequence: TGCGCCAGCAGCACTGGACAGGGCCGAGAGACCCAGTACTTC. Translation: CASSTGQGRETQYF.

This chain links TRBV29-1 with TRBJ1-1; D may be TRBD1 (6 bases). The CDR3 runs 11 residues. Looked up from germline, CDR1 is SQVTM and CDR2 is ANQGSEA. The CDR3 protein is CTVRGGTEAFF. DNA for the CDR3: TGCACCGTCAGGGGCGGCACTGAAGCTTTCTTT.

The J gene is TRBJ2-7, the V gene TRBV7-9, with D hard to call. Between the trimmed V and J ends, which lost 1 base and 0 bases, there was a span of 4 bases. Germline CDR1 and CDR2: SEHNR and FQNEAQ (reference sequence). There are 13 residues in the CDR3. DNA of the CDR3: TGTGCCAGCAGCTTAGTTAGCTCCTACGAGCAGTACTTC. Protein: CASSLVSSYEQYF.

The CDR3 DNA reads as TGTGCCAGCACCCCGGGACAGGGGGCCTACGAGCAGTACTTC. The encoded protein is CASTPGQGAYEQYF. This chain uses TRBV7-2 with TRBJ2-7; 11 positions agree with TRBD1. CDR1 is SGHTA and CDR2 is FQGNSA in the germline V gene. CDR3 length: 14 amino acids. V was pared by 7 bases and J by 2 bases, with 4 bases of the junction left unmatched. Full variable domain (remainder filled in from reference TRBV7-2 and TRBJ2-7): GAGVSQSPSNKVTEKGKDVELRCDPISGHTALYWYRQSLGQGLEFLIYFQGNSAPDKSGLPSDRFSAERTGGSVSTLTIQRTQQEDSAVYLCASTPGQGAYEQYFGPGTRLTVT.

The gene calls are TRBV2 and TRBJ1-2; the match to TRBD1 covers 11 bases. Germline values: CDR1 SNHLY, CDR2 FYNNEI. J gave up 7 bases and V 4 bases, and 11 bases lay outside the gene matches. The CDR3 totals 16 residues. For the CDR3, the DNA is TGTGCCAGCAGTGTAAATCTCCGGGACAGGGGGGGTGGCTACACCTTC. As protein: CASSVNLRDRGGGYTF.

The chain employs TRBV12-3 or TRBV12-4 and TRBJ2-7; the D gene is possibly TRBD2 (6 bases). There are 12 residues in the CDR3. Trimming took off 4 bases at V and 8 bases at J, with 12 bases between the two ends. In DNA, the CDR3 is TGTGCCAGCAGTTGGGGGGACGCCCAGCAGTACTTC. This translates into CASSWGDAQQYF.

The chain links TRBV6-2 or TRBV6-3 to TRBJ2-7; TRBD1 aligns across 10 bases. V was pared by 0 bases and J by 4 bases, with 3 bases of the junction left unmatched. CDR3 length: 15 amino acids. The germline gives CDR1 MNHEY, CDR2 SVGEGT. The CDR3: CASSYSGQGIYEQYF. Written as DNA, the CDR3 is TGTGCCAGCAGTTACTCGGGACAGGGGATATACGAGCAGTACTTC.

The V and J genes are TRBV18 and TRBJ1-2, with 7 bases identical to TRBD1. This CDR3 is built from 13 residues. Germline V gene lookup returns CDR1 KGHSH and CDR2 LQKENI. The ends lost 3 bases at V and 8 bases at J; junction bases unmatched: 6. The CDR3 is CASSPLQGTGYTF. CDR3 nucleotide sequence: TGTGCCAGCTCACCTCTACAGGGGACGGGCTACACCTTC. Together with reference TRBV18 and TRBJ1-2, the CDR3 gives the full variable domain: NAGVMQNPRHLVRRRGQEARLRCSPMKGHSHVYWYRQLPEEGLKFMVYLQKENIIDESGMPKERFSAEFPKEGPSILRIQQVVRGDSAAYFCASSPLQGTGYTFGSGTRLTVV.

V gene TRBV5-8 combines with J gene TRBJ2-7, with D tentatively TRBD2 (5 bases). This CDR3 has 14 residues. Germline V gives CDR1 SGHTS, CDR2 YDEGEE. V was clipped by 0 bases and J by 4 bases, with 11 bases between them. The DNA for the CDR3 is TGTGCCAGCAGCTTGGTTGGTGAGGGATACGAGCAGTACTTC. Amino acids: CASSLVGEGYEQYF.

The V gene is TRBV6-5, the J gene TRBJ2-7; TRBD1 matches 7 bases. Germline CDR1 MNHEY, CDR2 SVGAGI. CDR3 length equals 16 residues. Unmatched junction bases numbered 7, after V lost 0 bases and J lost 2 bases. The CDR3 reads CASSYSGAGQAYEQYF. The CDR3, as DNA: TGTGCCAGCAGTTACTCGGGCGCTGGACAGGCCTACGAGCAGTACTTC.

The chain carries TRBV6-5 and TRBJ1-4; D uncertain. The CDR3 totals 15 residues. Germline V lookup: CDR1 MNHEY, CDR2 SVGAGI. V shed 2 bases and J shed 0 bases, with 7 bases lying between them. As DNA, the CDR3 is TGTGCCAGCAGTTACGTAAGAGCAACTAATGAAAAACTGTTTTTT. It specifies CASSYVRATNEKLFF.

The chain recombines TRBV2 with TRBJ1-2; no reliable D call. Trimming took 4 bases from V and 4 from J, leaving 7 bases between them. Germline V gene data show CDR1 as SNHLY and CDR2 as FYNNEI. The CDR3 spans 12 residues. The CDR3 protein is CASSARPYGYTF. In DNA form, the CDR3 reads TGTGCCAGCAGTGCGCGGCCCTATGGCTACACCTTC.

CDR3 sequence (DNA): TGTGCCAGCAGTTTGGGAGGCAGTACTAACTATGGCTACACCTTC. Translation gives CASSLGGSTNYGYTF. The chain joins TRBV28 to TRBJ1-2; D not certain. This CDR3 comprises 15 residues. V lost 3 bases to trimming and J lost 0 bases, with 11 bases between them. The germline CDR1 and CDR2 sequences are MDHEN and SYDVKM.

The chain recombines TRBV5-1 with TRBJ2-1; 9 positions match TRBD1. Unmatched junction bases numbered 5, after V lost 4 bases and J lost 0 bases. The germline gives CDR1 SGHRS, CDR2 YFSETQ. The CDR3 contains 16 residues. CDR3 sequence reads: CASSHGQGNSYNEQFF. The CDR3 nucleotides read TGCGCCAGCAGCCACGGACAGGGGAACTCCTACAATGAGCAGTTCTTC.

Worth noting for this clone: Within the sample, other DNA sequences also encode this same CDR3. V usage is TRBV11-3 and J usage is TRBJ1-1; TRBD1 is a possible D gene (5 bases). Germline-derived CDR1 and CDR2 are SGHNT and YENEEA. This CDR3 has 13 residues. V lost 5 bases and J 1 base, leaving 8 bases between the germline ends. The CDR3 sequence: CASSLQGNTEAFF. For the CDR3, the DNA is TGTGCCAGCAGCCTGCAGGGGAACACTGAAGCTTTCTTT.

The CDR3 loop is CASSLRGGQVRKETQYF. The CDR3 DNA follows: TGTGCCAGCAGCCTGAGGGGGGGACAGGTTCGAAAAGAGACCCAGTACTTC. This sequence joins TRBV5-8 and TRBJ2-5; a weak D match, TRBD1 (8 bases). The ends were cut back, 4 bases at V and 3 bases at J, with 22 bases in the middle. Germline lookup yields CDR1 SGHTS and CDR2 YDEGEE. The CDR3 contains 17 residues.

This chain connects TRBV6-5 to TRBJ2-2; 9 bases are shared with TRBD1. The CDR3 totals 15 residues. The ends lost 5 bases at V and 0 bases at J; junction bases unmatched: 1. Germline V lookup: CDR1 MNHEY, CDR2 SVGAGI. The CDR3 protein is CASSRQGANTGELFF. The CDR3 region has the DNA TGTGCCAGCAGTCGACAGGGGGCGAACACCGGGGAGCTGTTTTTT.

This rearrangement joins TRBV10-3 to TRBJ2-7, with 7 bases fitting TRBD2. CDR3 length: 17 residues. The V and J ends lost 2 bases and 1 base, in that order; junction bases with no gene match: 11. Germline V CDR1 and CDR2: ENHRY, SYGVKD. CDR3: CAISEPTSGGRSYEQYF. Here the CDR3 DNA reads TGTGCCATCAGTGAGCCGACATCTGGCGGGAGATCCTACGAGCAGTACTTC.

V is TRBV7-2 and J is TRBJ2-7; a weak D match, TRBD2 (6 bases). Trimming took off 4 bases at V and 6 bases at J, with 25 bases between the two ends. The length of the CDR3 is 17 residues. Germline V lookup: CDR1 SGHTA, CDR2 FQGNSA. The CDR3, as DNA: TGTGCCAGCAGCTCACTGCGGGGAGGTTTAAGGTGGGGCGAGCAGTACTTC. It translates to CASSSLRGGLRWGEQYF.

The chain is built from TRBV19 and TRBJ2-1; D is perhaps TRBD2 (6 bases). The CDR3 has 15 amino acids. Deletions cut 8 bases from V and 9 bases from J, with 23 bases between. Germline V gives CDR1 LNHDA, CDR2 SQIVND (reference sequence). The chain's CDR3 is CASGPGRRSGGEQFF. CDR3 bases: TGTGCCAGTGGACCGGGACGCCGTTCCGGGGGTGAGCAGTTCTTC. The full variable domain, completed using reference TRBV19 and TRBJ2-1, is DGGITQSPKYLFRKEGQNVTLSCEQNLNHDAMYWYRQDPGQGLRLIYYSQIVNDFQKGDIAEGYSVSREKKESFPLTVTSAQKNPTAFYLCASGPGRRSGGEQFFGPGTRLTVL.

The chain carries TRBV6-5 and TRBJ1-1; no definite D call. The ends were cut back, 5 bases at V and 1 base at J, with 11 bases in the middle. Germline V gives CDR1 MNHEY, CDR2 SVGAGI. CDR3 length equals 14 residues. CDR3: CASSKPEGNTEAFF. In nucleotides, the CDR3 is TGTGCCAGCAGTAAACCAGAGGGGAACACTGAAGCTTTCTTT.

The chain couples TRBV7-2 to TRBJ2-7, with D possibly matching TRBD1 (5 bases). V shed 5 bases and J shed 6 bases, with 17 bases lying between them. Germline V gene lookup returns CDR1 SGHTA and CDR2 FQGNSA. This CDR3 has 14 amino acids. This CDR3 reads CASSRNQGLGEQYF. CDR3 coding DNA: TGTGCCAGCAGCCGTAATCAGGGTTTGGGCGAGCAGTACTTC.